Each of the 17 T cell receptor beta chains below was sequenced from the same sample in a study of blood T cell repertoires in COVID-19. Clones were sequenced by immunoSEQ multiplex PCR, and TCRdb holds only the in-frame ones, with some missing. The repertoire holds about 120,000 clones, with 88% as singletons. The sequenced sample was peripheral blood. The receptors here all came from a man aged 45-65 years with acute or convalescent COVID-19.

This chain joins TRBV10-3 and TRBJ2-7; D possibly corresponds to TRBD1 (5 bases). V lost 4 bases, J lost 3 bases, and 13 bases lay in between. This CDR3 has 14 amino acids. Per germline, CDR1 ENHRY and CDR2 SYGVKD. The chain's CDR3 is CAISGSRAGYEQYF. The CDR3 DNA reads TGTGCCATCAGTGGTAGCAGGGCCGGCTACGAGCAGTACTTC.

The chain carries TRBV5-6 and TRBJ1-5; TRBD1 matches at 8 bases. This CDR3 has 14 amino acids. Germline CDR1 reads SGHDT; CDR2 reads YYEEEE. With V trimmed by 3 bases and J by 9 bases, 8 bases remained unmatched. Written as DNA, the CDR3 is TGTGCCAGCAGCTCCGGGACAGGTCTCGGGCCCCAGCATTTT. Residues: CASSSGTGLGPQHF.

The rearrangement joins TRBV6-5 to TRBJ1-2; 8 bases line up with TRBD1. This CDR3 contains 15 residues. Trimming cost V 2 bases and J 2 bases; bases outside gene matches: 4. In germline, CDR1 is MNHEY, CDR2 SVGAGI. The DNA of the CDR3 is TGTGCCAGCAGTTACACCCGGACAGGGAACTATGGCTACACCTTC. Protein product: CASSYTRTGNYGYTF.

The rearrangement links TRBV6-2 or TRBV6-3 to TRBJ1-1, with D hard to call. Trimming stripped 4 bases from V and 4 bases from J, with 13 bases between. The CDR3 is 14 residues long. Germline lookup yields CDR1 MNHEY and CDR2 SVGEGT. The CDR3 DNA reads TGTGCCAGCAGTTGGCGAGGATTAGTCACTGAAGCTTTCTTT. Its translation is CASSWRGLVTEAFF.

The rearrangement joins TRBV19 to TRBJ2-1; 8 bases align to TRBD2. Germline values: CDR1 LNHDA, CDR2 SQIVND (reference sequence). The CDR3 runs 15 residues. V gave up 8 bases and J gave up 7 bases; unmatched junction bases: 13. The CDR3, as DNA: TGTGCCAGTTCGCCTTACGGGAGGGCCTGGAATGAGCAGTTCTTC. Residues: CASSPYGRAWNEQFF. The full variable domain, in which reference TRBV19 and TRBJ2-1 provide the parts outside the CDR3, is DGGITQSPKYLFRKEGQNVTLSCEQNLNHDAMYWYRQDPGQGLRLIYYSQIVNDFQKGDIAEGYSVSREKKESFPLTVTSAQKNPTAFYLCASSPYGRAWNEQFFGPGTRLTVL.

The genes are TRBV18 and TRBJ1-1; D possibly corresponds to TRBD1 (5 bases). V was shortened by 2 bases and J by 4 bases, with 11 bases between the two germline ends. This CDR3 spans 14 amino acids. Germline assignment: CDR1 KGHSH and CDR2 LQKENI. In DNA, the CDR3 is TGTGCCAGCTCACCAACCCGGGGGAGCACTGAAGCTTTCTTT. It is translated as CASSPTRGSTEAFF.

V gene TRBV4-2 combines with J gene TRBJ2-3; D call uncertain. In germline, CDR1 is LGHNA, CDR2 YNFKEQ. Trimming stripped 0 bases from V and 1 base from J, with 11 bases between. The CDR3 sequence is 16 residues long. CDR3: CASSQDWAWGTDTQYF. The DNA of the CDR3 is TGTGCCAGCAGCCAAGATTGGGCGTGGGGCACAGATACGCAGTATTTT.

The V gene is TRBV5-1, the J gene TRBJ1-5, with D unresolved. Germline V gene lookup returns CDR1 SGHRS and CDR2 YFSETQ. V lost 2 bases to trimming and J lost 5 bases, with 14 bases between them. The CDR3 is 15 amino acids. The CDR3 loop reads CASSFYGEPYQPQHF. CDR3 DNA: TGCGCCAGCAGCTTTTACGGGGAGCCTTATCAGCCCCAGCATTTT.

The chain's CDR3 is CASSPRPRTGDGNTIYF. CDR3 coding DNA: TGTGCCAGCAGCCCCCGGCCCCGGACAGGGGATGGAAACACCATATATTTT. The chain joins TRBV7-3 to TRBJ1-3; 9 bases are shared with TRBD1. The CDR3 spans 17 residues. The V segment lost 5 bases and the J segment 3 bases; nucleotides outside the gene matches: 11. CDR1 SGHTA and CDR2 FQGTGA come from the germline V gene.

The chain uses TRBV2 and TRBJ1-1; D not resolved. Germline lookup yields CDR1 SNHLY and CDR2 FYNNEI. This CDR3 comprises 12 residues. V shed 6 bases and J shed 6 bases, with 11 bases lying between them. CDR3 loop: CASSEPPAEAFF. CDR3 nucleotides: TGTGCCAGCAGCGAGCCCCCCGCTGAAGCTTTCTTT.

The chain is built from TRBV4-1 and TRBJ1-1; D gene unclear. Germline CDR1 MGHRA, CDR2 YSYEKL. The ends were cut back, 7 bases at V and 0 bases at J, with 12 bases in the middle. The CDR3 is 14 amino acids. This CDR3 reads CASKVEQVNTEAFF. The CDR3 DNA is TGCGCCAGCAAAGTAGAGCAGGTGAACACTGAAGCTTTCTTT.

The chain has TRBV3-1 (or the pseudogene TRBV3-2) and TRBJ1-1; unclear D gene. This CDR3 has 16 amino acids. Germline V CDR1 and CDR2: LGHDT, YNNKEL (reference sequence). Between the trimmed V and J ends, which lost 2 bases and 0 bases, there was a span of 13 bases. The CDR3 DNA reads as TGTGCCAGCAGCCAAAGGACGGGGAGCATGAACACTGAAGCTTTCTTT. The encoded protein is CASSQRTGSMNTEAFF.

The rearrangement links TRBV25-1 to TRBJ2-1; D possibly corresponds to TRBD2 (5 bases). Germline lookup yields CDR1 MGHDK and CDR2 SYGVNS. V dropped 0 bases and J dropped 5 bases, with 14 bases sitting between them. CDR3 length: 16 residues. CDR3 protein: CASSEYAAGKHNEQFF. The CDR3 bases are TGTGCCAGCAGTGAATATGCGGCGGGTAAGCACAATGAGCAGTTCTTC.

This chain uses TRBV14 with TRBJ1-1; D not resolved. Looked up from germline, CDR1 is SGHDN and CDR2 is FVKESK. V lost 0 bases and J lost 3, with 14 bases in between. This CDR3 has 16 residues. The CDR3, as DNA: TGTGCCAGCAGCCAAGACAGATGGTATCAGGACACTGAAGCTTTCTTT. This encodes CASSQDRWYQDTEAFF.

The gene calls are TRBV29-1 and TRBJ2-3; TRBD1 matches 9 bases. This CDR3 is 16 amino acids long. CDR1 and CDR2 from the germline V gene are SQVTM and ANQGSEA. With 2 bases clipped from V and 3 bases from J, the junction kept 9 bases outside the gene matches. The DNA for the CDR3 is TGCAGCGTTGAAAGTGTTAAGACAGGGGGGACAGATACGCAGTATTTT. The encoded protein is CSVESVKTGGTDTQYF.

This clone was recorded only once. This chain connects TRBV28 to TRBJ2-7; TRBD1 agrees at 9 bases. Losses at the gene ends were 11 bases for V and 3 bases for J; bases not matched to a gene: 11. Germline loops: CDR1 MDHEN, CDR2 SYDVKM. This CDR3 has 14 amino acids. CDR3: CAAIGQTGGYEQYF. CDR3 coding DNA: TGTGCCGCTATAGGGCAGACAGGGGGCTACGAGCAGTACTTC.

The CDR3: CASSSLAGGGTDTQYF. The CDR3 coding sequence is TGTGCCAGCAGCTCCTTAGCGGGAGGGGGCACAGATACGCAGTATTTT. V usage is TRBV7-9 and J usage is TRBJ2-3; TRBD2 matches at 11 bases. V was clipped by 4 bases and J by 1 base; unmatched bases: 4. Germline loops: CDR1 SEHNR, CDR2 FQNEAQ (reference sequence). The CDR3 length is 16 residues.